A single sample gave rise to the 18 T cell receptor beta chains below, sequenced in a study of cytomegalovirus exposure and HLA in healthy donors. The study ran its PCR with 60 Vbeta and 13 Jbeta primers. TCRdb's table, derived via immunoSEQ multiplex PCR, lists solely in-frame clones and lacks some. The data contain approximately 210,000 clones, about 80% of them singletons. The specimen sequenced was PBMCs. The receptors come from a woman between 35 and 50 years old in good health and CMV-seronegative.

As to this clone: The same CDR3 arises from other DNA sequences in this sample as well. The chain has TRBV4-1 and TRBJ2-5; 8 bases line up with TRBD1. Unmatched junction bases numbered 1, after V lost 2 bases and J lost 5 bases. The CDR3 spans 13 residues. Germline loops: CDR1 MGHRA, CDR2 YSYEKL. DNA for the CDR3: TGCGCCAGCAGCCAACAGGGGGCGGAGACCCAGTACTTC. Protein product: CASSQQGAETQYF.

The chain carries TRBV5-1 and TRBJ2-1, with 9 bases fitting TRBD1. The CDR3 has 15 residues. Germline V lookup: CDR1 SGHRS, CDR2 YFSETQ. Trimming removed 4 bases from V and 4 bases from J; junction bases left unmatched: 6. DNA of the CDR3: TGCGCCAGCAGCGGGGAGGGACAGGGTTACAATGAGCAGTTCTTC. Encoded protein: CASSGEGQGYNEQFF.

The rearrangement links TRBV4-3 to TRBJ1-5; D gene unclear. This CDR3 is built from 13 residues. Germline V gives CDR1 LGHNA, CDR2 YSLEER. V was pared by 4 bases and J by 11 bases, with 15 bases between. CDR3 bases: TGCGCCAGCAGCCGGTCCCACGCCACAGCCCAGCATTTT. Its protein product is CASSRSHATAQHF.

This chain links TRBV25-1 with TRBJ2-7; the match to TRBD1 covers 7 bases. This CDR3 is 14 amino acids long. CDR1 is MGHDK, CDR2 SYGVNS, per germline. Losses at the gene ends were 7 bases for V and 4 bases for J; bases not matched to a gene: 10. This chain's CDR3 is CASIGAGGLYEQYF. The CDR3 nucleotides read TGTGCCAGCATAGGGGCAGGGGGTCTTTACGAGCAGTACTTC.

CDR3 amino acids: CASSLAGLSTDTQYF. Here the CDR3 DNA reads TGTGCCAGCAGCTTAGCCGGACTAAGCACAGATACGCAGTATTTT. The V gene is TRBV7-2, the J gene TRBJ2-3; possibly TRBD2 for D (6 bases). There are 15 residues in the CDR3. Germline-derived CDR1 and CDR2 are SGHTA and FQGNSA. Trimming shortened V by 0 bases and J by 0 bases, and 7 bases separated the two germline ends. Variable domain in full (rest from reference TRBV7-2 and TRBJ2-3): GAGVSQSPSNKVTEKGKDVELRCDPISGHTALYWYRQSLGQGLEFLIYFQGNSAPDKSGLPSDRFSAERTGGSVSTLTIQRTQQEDSAVYLCASSLAGLSTDTQYFGPGTRLTVL.

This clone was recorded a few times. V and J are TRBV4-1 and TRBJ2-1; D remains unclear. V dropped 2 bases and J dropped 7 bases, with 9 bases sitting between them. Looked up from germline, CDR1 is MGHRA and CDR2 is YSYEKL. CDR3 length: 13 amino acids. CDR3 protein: CASSQPNGNEQFF. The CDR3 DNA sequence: TGCGCCAGCAGCCAACCCAACGGTAATGAGCAGTTCTTC.

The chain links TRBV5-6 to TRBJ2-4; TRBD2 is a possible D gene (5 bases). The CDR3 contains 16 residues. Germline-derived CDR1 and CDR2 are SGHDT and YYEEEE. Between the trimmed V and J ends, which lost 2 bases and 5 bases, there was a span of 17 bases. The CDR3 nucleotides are TGTGCCAGCAGCTTAATGGACCCAGCGGTACAAAACATTCAGTACTTC. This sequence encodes CASSLMDPAVQNIQYF.

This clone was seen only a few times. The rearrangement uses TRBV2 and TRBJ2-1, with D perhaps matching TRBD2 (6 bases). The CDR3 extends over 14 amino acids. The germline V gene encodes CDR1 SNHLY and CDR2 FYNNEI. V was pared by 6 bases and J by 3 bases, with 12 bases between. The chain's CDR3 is CASRGVAVYNEQFF. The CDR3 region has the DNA TGTGCCAGCAGGGGGGTAGCGGTCTACAATGAGCAGTTCTTC. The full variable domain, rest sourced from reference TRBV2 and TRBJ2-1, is EPEVTQTPSHQVTQMGQEVILRCVPISNHLYFYWYRQILGQKVEFLVSFYNNEISEKSEIFDDQFSVERPDGSNFTLKIRSTKLEDSAMYFCASRGVAVYNEQFFGPGTRLTVL.

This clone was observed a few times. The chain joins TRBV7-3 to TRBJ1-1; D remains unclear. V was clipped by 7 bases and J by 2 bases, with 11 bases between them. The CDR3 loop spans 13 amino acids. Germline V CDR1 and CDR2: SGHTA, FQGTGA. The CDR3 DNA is TGTGCCAGCACCAACGGCGGTAACACTGAAGCTTTCTTT. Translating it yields CASTNGGNTEAFF. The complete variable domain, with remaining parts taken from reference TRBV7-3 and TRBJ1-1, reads GAGVSQTPSNKVTEKGKYVELRCDPISGHTALYWYRQSLGQGPEFLIYFQGTGAADDSGLPNDRFFAVRPEGSVSTLKIQRTERGDSAVYLCASTNGGNTEAFFGQGTRLTVV.

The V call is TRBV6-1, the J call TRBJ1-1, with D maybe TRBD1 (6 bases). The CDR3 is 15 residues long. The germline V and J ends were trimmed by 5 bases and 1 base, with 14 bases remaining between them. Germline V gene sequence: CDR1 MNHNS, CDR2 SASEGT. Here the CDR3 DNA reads TGTGCCAGCAGTAGAAGGTGGGGACAGAACACTGAAGCTTTCTTT. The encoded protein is CASSRRWGQNTEAFF.

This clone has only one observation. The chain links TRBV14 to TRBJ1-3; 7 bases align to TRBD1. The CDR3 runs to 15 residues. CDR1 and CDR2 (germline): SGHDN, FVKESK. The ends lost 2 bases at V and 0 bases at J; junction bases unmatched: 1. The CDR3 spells CASSQNRGSGNTIYF. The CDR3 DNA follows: TGTGCCAGCAGCCAAAACAGGGGCTCTGGAAACACCATATATTTT.

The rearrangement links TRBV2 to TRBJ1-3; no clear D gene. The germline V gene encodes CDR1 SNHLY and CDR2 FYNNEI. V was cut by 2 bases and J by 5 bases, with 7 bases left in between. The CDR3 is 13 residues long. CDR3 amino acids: CASSELRRNTIYF. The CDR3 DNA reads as TGTGCCAGCAGTGAATTGCGTAGAAACACCATATATTTT. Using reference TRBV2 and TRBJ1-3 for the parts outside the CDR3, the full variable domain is EPEVTQTPSHQVTQMGQEVILRCVPISNHLYFYWYRQILGQKVEFLVSFYNNEISEKSEIFDDQFSVERPDGSNFTLKIRSTKLEDSAMYFCASSELRRNTIYFGEGSWLTVV.

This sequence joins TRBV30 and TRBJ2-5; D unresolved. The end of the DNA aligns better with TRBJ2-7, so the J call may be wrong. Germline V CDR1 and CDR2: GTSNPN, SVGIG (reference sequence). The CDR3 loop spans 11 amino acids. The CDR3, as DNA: TGTGCCTGGAGTCGTCTGGGCGAGCAGTACTTC. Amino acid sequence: CAWSRLGEQYF.

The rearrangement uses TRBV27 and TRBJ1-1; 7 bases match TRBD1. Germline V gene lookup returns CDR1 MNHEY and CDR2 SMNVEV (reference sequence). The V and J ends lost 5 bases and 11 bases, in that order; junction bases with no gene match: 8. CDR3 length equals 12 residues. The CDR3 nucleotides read TGTGCCAGCAGTCCCAGTGACAGGGCGGCTTTCTTT. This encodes CASSPSDRAAFF.

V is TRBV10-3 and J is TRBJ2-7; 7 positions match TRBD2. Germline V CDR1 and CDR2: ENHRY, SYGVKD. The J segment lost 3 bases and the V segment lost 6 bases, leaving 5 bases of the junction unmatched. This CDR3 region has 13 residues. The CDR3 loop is CAISRDYDYEQYF. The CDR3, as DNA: TGTGCCATCAGCCGGGACTACGACTACGAGCAGTACTTC.

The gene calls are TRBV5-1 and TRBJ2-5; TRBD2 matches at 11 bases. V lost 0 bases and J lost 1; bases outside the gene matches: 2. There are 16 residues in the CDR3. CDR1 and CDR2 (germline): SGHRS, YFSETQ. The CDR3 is CASSLGLAGTQETQYF. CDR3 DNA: TGCGCCAGCAGCTTGGGACTAGCGGGAACCCAAGAGACCCAGTACTTC.

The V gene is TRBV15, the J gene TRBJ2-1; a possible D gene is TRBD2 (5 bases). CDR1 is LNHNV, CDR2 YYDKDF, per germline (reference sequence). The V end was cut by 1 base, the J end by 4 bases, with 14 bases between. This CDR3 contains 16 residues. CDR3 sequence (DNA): TGTGCCACCAGCAGAGCCGGATCGAGCGGTTACAATGAGCAGTTCTTC. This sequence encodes CATSRAGSSGYNEQFF.

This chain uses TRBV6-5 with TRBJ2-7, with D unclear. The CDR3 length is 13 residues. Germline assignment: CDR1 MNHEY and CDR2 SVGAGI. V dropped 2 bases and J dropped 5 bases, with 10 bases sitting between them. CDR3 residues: CASSYALQDEQYF. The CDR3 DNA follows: TGTGCCAGCAGTTACGCCCTCCAGGACGAGCAGTACTTC.